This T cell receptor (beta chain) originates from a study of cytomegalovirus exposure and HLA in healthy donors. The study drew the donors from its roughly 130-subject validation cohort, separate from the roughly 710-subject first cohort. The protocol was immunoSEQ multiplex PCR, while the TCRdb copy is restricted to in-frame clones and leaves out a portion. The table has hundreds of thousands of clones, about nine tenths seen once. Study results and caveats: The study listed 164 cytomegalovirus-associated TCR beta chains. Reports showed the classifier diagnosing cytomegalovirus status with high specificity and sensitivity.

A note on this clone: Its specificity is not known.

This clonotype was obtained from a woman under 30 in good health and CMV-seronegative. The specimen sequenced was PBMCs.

CDR3 DNA sequence: TGTGCCAGCAGTACACGGACTAGCGCTGAGACCCAGTACTTC. Protein: CASSTRTSAETQYF. The chain carries TRBV27 and TRBJ2-5; 9 bases are a match to TRBD2. The CDR3 length is 14 residues. The V gene's germline CDR1 is MNHEY and CDR2 SMNVEV (reference sequence). V lost 5 bases and J lost 5; bases outside the gene matches: 6.